These T cell receptor beta chains were read from a single sample in a study of blood T cell repertoires in COVID-19. Only in-frame clones appear in the TCRdb table, and some are missing; sequencing was by immunoSEQ multiplex PCR. The repertoire holds about 180,000 clones, with roughly 89% as singletons. The specimen sequenced was peripheral blood. These receptors all come from a woman aged 50 to 60 with acute or convalescent COVID-19. Each CDR3 is given with its conserved first and last residue. D genes are given only for firm matches. Not every row has a clone size; where given, it reads once, few, many or a size class.

>NA|TRBJ1-3|TRBV6-6|TRBD1
TGTGCCAGCAGTACCCAGGGGGCCGGAAACACCATATATTTT
CASSTQGAGNTIYF
>once|TRBJ2-3|TRBV9|NA
TGTGCCAGCAGCGTAGTGGAGTCCACAGATACGCAGTATTTT
CASSVVESTDTQYF
>NA|TRBJ1-1|TRBV11-3|NA
TGTGCCAGCGGCACGGGGAACACTGAAGCTTTCTTT
CASGTGNTEAFF
>NA|TRBJ2-7|TRBV5-4|TRBD2
TGTGCCAGCAGCTCGTGGGGGGCGGGAGGGCCGTACGAGCAGTACTTC
CASSSWGAGGPYEQYF
>few|TRBJ1-2|TRBV7-2|NA
TGTGCCAGCAGCCCCCGAACAGGGTCGGACTATGGCTACACCTTC
CASSPRTGSDYGYTF
>few|TRBJ1-5|TRBV19|TRBD1
TGTGCCAGTAGTTTCGGGACAGGGAACCAGCCCCAGCATTTT
CASSFGTGNQPQHF
>NA|TRBJ2-3|TRBV5-1|TRBD2
TGCGCCAGCAGCTCCGAACTAGCGGGAGAACAGTATTTT
CASSSELAGEQYF
>NA|TRBJ1-5|TRBV27|NA
TGTGCCAGCAGTGCCTCCTGGACATACGAGGCCCAGCATTTT
CASSASWTYEAQHF
>NA|TRBJ2-5|TRBV7-9|TRBD1
TGTGCCAGCACCCCTGGACAGGGTAGGGCCCAGTACTTC
CASTPGQGRAQYF
>NA|TRBJ2-1|TRBV2|TRBD2
TGTGCCAGCCGTTTCGGGGGGGGGTCCTACAATGAGCAGTTCTTC
CASRFGGGSYNEQFF
>NA|TRBJ1-1|TRBV5-6|NA
TGTGCCAGCAGCCAGGGCTTTTCAAACACTGAAGCTTTCTTT
CASSQGFSNTEAFF
>NA|TRBJ1-2|TRBV7-9|NA
TGTGCCAGCAGCTTATCAACAGGGTGGGAAGGGGGCTACACCTTC
CASSLSTGWEGGYTF
>once|TRBJ2-1|TRBV6-6|TRBD2
TGTGCCAGCAGCTCCGGGACTAGGCAATATTATGAGCAGTTCTTC
CASSSGTRQYYEQFF
>NA|TRBJ1-6|TRBV24-1|NA
TGTGCCACCAGCGCTGCGGGGGAAAATTCACCCCTCCACTTT
CATSAAGENSPLHF
>NA|TRBJ2-1|TRBV15|NA
TGTGCCACCACAGCGAGCTCCTACAATGAGCAGTTCTTC
CATTASSYNEQFF
>NA|TRBJ1-5|TRBV5-1|NA
TGCGCCAGCAGCTTGGAGGGGTTTTCCAATCAGCCCCAGCATTTT
CASSLEGFSNQPQHF
>NA|TRBJ1-2|TRBV7-2|NA
TGTGCCAGCAGCTTAAGTTTCGCCCAGATCTATGGCTACACCTTC
CASSLSFAQIYGYTF
>NA|TRBJ2-2|TRBV7-2|TRBD2
TGTGCCAGCGGTCGGACTAGCCAAAACACCGGGGAGCTGTTTTTT
CASGRTSQNTGELFF
>once|TRBJ2-3|TRBV6-2/TRBV6-3|TRBD2
TGTGCCAGCAGTCGGGCTCAGGCTAGCGGGGTAACACAAGATACGCAGTATTTT
CASSRAQASGVTQDTQYF
>once|TRBJ2-5|TRBV9|TRBD2
TGTGCCAGCAGCACCACCCGCGGGGGACAAGAGACCCAGTACTTC
CASSTTRGGQETQYF
>once|TRBJ1-2|TRBV19|NA
TGTGCCAGTAGTATTGGGGCAAACTATGGCTACACCTTC
CASSIGANYGYTF
>NA|TRBJ1-1|TRBV7-9|NA
TGTGCCAGCAGCTCCTGGAGCCTGAACACTGAAGCTTTCTTT
CASSSWSLNTEAFF
>few|TRBJ2-5|TRBV5-1|TRBD1
TGCGCCAGCAGCGGAACAGGGGAAGCGAGCGAGACCCAGTACTTC
CASSGTGEASETQYF
>NA|TRBJ1-5|TRBV3-1/TRBV3-2|TRBD1
TGTGCCAGCAGCCACCGACAGGGGGGCAATCAGCCCCAGCATTTT
CASSHRQGGNQPQHF
>few|TRBJ1-3|TRBV7-8|NA
TGTGCCAGCAGCTTACCCGGGGGAAACACCATATATTTT
CASSLPGGNTIYF
>NA|TRBJ2-7|TRBV5-4|NA
TGTGCCAGCAGCTTCGGGGGGCGGGTCCTCTTCTACGAGCAGTACTTC
CASSFGGRVLFYEQYF
>few|TRBJ2-2|TRBV6-5|NA
TGTGCCAGCTGGGGCCGGCCTGCGATCGGGGAGCTGTTTTTT
CASWGRPAIGELFF
>NA|TRBJ2-5|TRBV6-5|NA
TGTGCCAGCAGCCAGGGCCTGGCGGAGACCCAGTACTTC
CASSQGLAETQYF
>NA|TRBJ1-4|TRBV6-5|TRBD1
TGTGCCAGCAGCGGACAGGGGGCCCTTTGGGAAAAACTGTTTTTT
CASSGQGALWEKLFF
>NA|TRBJ2-1|TRBV18|NA
TGTGCCAGCTCCCCACCGAGCGGCGACAATGAGCAGTTCTTC
CASSPPSGDNEQFF
>once|TRBJ1-2|TRBV7-9|NA
TGTGCCAGCAGCTTCGGGGGGGACTATGGCTACACCTTC
CASSFGGDYGYTF
>NA|TRBJ2-2|TRBV29-1|NA
TGCAGCGTAGTGTCAGGCGGGGAGCTGTTTTTT
CSVVSGGELFF
>NA|TRBJ2-5|TRBV2|TRBD2
TGTGCCAGCCTTCGGGGGGGTTTTGAAGAGACCCAGTACTTC
CASLRGGFEETQYF
>NA|TRBJ1-2|TRBV7-9|NA
TGTGCCAGCAGCGCCACGTCCGGGAGGGACTATGGCTACACCTTC
CASSATSGRDYGYTF
>NA|TRBJ1-1|TRBV11-3|NA
TGTGCCAGCAGCCCACGACAGAAAGAGAACACTGAAGCTTTCTTT
CASSPRQKENTEAFF
>NA|TRBJ1-1|TRBV10-1|TRBD1
TGCGCCAGCTCCGGGGACCGGGACAGGGGGCTACTGGACACTGAAGCTTTCTTT
CASSGDRDRGLLDTEAFF
>NA|TRBJ2-5|TRBV29-1|NA
TGCAGCGTTGATGGGACTGGCGAAGAGACCCAGTACTTC
CSVDGTGEETQYF
>NA|TRBJ2-2|TRBV6-5|TRBD1
TGTGCCAGCAGTTATCCTGACAGGGGGCGCCCCGGGGAGCTGTTTTTT
CASSYPDRGRPGELFF
>NA|TRBJ1-1|TRBV7-8|NA
TGTGCCAGCAGCTTAGCCTTGGAGGGAGGGAACACTGAAGCTTTCTTT
CASSLALEGGNTEAFF
>NA|TRBJ1-2|TRBV6-5|NA
TGTGCCAGCAGCGACAGGAACTATGGCTACACCTTC
CASSDRNYGYTF
>NA|TRBJ2-3|TRBV2|TRBD2
TGTGCCAGCATTAGACTAGCGGGGGACCGCCCAGATACGCAGTATTTT
CASIRLAGDRPDTQYF
>NA|TRBJ1-2|TRBV18|NA
TGTGCCAGCTCACCCCCATTTACGGATGGCTACACCTTC
CASSPPFTDGYTF
>NA|TRBJ2-7|TRBV5-5|TRBD1
TGTGCCAGCAGCCGTCGGGGACAGTCCTACGAGCAGTACTTC
CASSRRGQSYEQYF
>NA|TRBJ2-1|TRBV9|TRBD2
TGTGCCAGCAGCGCTAGCGGCTCTTACAACAATGAGCAGTTCTTC
CASSASGSYNNEQFF
>NA|TRBJ1-4|TRBV29-1|TRBD1
TGCAGCGTTTTAGGGAGGACAGGGGATTTCGACGAGGTTTTT
CSVLGRTGDFDEVF
>NA|TRBJ1-1|TRBV30|NA
TGTGCCTGCCTGGGGGGTGTGGCCACTGAAGCTTTCTTT
CACLGGVATEAFF
>few|TRBJ2-2|TRBV2|TRBD2
TGTGCCACCCGGACTAGCGGGGGTCCCGGGGAGCTGTTTTTT
CATRTSGGPGELFF
>NA|TRBJ1-6|TRBV13|NA
TGTGCCAGCAGCCGCTGGCAGGGAATGACGAGCTCCTATAATTCACCCCTCCACTTT
CASSRWQGMTSSYNSPLHF
>NA|TRBJ1-2|TRBV6-5|TRBD1
TGTGCCAGCACCAACAGGGGGCTCTATGGCTACACCTTC
CASTNRGLYGYTF
>NA|TRBJ2-5|TRBV7-2|TRBD2
TGTGCCAGCAGCATCGGACTAGCGGGGGTCCAAGAGACCCAGTACTTC
CASSIGLAGVQETQYF
>NA|TRBJ2-5|TRBV7-7|TRBD2
TGTGCCAGCAGCTTAGTGGTGGGGAGGGAAGAGACCCAGTACTTC
CASSLVVGREETQYF
>NA|TRBJ1-3|TRBV19|TRBD1
TGTGCCAGTAGTATCAGGGGGGAAGAGTCTGGAAACACCATATATTTT
CASSIRGEESGNTIYF
>many|TRBJ2-6|TRBV5-8|TRBD1
TGTGCCAGCAGCTCCTGGACAGGGTACTACTCTGGGGCCAACGTCCTGACTTTC
CASSSWTGYYSGANVLTF
>few|TRBJ1-2|TRBV5-4|NA
TGTGCCAGCAGCTTGAAGGGGTCCGGAGTGGGGGGCTACACCTTC
CASSLKGSGVGGYTF
>NA|TRBJ1-1|TRBV7-2|NA
TGTGCCAGCAGCTTTTACCGGGACACTGAAGCTTTCTTT
CASSFYRDTEAFF
>NA|TRBJ1-2|TRBV18|NA
TGTGCCAGCTCACCACCCCTGGAGTCCTATGGCTACACCTTC
CASSPPLESYGYTF
>few|TRBJ1-5|TRBV18|NA
TGTGCCAGCTCACCCTCTTTGATGGCCAATAGCAATCAGCCCCAGCATTTT
CASSPSLMANSNQPQHF
>NA|TRBJ2-7|TRBV7-2|TRBD2
TGTGCCAGCAGGGCAAGGGCTAGCGGGACACTCGAGCAGTACTTC
CASRARASGTLEQYF
>NA|TRBJ1-2|TRBV6-2/TRBV6-3|TRBD1
TGTGCCAGCAGTTACCCGGGACAGGGGAACTATGGCTACACCTTC
CASSYPGQGNYGYTF